The 3 T cell receptor beta chains below all came from one sample that was sequenced in a study of T cells in Graves' hyperthyroidism and ophthalmopathy. Amplification of TCR beta CDR3 regions used RNA as the template. Carried out on the TCR CDR3, a first-round RT-PCR used the HTBI primer set. One entry per CDR3 protein results from TCRdb running MiXCR on the multiplex PCR reads. Among 300,000 to 450,000 distinct CDR3 sequences listed, roughly 25% were seen once. The sequenced sample was blood. All receptors come from a man in his fifties or sixties with Graves' hyperthyroidism.

This clonotype has a count of ten or more. V and J are TRBV12-3 or TRBV12-4 and TRBJ2-7; D is perhaps TRBD1 (5 bases). The V end was cut by 6 bases, the J end by 3 bases, with 15 bases between. This CDR3 region has 14 residues. In DNA form, the CDR3 reads TGTGCCAGCAGCCGATACCTGGGGCGCTACGAGCAGTACTTC. Amino acid sequence: CASSRYLGRYEQYF.

This clonotype was detected ten times or more. The gene calls are TRBV12-3 or TRBV12-4 and TRBJ2-1; tentative D call: TRBD2 (6 bases). The CDR3 is 13 amino acids. V was pared by 7 bases and J by 2 bases, with 9 bases between. The CDR3 reads CASTRLAYNEQFF. In nucleotides, the CDR3 is TGTGCCAGCACCCGACTAGCCTACAATGAGCAGTTCTTC.

J is TRBJ2-3 and V is TRBV14, with TRBD2 as a possible D gene (7 bases). Per the germline V gene, CDR1 is SGHDN and CDR2 is FVKESK. Trimming removed 4 bases at V and 0 bases at J, with 14 bases between. This CDR3 is 16 amino acids long. The CDR3 sequence: CASSRLGGASTDTQYF. The CDR3 bases are TGTGCCAGCAGCCGCTTGGGGGGGGCAAGCACAGATACGCAGTATTTT.